Sequencing of this T cell receptor (beta chain) was carried out in a study of blood T cell repertoires in COVID-19. Background on the study: Samples came from the United States, Italy and Spain, spanning acute and convalescent COVID-19. Nucleic acid was either cDNA or gDNA, and it came from T cells, B-cell-depleted T cells, or PBMCs.

CDR3 length: 14 residues. Trimming removed 5 bases from V and 4 bases from J, with 13 bases in between. Germline V gene sequence: CDR1 SGHTA, CDR2 FQGNSA. In the original workflow: It was from reference gene primer amplification that nucleated cell counts were estimated. The assay was immunoSEQ multiplex PCR, and TCRdb's table has in-frame clones only and misses some. The V and J calls and clone size were taken over from that table, and D and trimming were inferred from the DNA. The table includes around 280,000 clones, approximately 83% detected once. The receptor comes from a woman under 40 who had recovered from COVID-19. Input material: peripheral blood. The chain uses TRBV7-2 and TRBJ2-3; D is perhaps TRBD2 (6 bases). The CDR3 DNA reads as TGTGCCAGCAGCCCCGACGGGAGTGCAGATACGCAGTATTTT. Translating gives CASSPDGSADTQYF.